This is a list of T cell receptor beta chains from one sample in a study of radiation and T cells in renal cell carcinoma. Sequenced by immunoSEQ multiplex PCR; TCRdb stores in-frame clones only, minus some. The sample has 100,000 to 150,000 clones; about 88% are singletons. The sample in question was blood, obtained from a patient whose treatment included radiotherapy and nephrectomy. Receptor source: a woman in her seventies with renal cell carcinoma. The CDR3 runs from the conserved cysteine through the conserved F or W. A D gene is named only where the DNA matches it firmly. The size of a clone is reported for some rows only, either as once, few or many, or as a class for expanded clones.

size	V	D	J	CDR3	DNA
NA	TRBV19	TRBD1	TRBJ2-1	CASSGTGVREQFF	TGTGCCAGTAGCGGGACAGGGGTCCGTGAGCAGTTCTTC
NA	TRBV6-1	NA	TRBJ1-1	CASSDPSNTEAFF	TGTGCCAGCAGTGATCCCTCGAACACTGAAGCTTTCTTT
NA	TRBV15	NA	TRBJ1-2	CATSPARDYGYTF	TGTGCCACCAGCCCTGCGAGGGACTATGGCTACACCTTC
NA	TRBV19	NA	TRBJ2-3	CASSRAGTDTQYF	TGTGCCAGTAGTAGAGCGGGCACAGATACGCAGTATTTT
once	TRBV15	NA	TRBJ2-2	CATSKDRQGGGGELFF	TGTGCCACCAGCAAAGACCGACAGGGAGGAGGCGGGGAGCTGTTTTTT
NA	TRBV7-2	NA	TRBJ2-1	CASSLGPLKEQFF	TGTGCCAGCAGCTTAGGCCCCTTAAAGGAGCAGTTCTTC
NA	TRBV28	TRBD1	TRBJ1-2	CASSLQRTGYGYTF	TGTGCCAGCAGTTTACAACGGACAGGGTATGGCTACACCTTC
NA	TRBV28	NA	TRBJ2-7	CASSQNRAQYF	TGTGCCAGCAGTCAAAACAGGGCCCAGTACTTC
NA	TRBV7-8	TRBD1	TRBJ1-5	CASSLWTGDPLNQPQHF	TGTGCCAGCAGCCTATGGACAGGGGACCCTCTCAATCAGCCCCAGCATTTT
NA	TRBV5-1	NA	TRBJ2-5	CASSLGASETQYF	TGCGCCAGCAGCTTGGGGGCCTCGGAGACCCAGTACTTC
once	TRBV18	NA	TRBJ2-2	CASSPRTTGELFF	TGTGCCAGCTCACCAAGGACCACCGGGGAGCTGTTTTTT
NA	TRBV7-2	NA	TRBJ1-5	CASSLESQGSNQPQHF	TGTGCCAGCAGCTTAGAGAGTCAGGGAAGCAATCAGCCCCAGCATTTT
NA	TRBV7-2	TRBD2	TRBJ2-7	CASSLEVGTSVAYEQYF	TGTGCCAGCAGCTTAGAAGTTGGGACTAGCGTCGCCTACGAGCAGTACTTC
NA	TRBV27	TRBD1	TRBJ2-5	CASSLRGDRQETQYF	TGTGCCAGCAGTTTAAGGGGGGACAGGCAAGAGACCCAGTACTTC
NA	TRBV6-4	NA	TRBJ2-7	CASNRSDSYEQYF	TGTGCCTCAAATCGGTCGGATTCCTACGAGCAGTACTTC
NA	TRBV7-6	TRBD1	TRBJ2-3	CASSLGQGGTDTQYF	TGTGCCAGCAGCTTAGGACAGGGGGGGACAGATACGCAGTATTTT
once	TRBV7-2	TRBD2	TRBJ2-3	CASSLTTSGGGTDTQYF	TGTGCCAGCAGCTTGACGACTAGCGGGGGTGGCACAGATACGCAGTATTTT
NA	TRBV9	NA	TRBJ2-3	CASSLYPGGTQYF	TGTGCCAGCAGCCTGTATCCCGGGGGTACGCAGTATTTT
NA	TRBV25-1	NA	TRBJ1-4	CASSELGKGSNEKLFF	TGTGCCAGCAGTGAATTGGGGAAAGGGAGTAATGAAAAACTGTTTTTT
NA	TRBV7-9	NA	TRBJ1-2	CASSLYPLNYGYTF	TGTGCCAGCAGCTTATATCCCCTGAACTATGGCTACACCTTC
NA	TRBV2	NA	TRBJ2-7	CASKGDTSSYEQYF	TGTGCCAGCAAAGGGGACACGAGCTCCTACGAGCAGTACTTC
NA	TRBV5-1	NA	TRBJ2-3	CASSLGTGTDTQYF	TGCGCCAGCAGCTTGGGCACAGGGACAGATACGCAGTATTTT
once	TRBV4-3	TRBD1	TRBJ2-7	CASSQWTGVYEQYF	TGCGCCAGCAGCCAATGGACAGGGGTCTACGAGCAGTACTTC
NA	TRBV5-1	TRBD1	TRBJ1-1	CASSLTGATSNTEAFF	TGCGCCAGCAGCTTAACAGGGGCCACTTCGAACACTGAAGCTTTCTTT
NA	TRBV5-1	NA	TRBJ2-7	CASSSIGSSYEQYF	TGCGCCAGCAGCTCGATAGGGAGCTCCTACGAGCAGTACTTC
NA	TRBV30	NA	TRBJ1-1	CAWSTRTGNTEAFF	TGTGCCTGGAGTACCCGCACGGGGAACACTGAAGCTTTCTTT
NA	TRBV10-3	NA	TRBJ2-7	CATRYNSYEQYF	TGTGCCACGCGGTATAACTCCTACGAGCAGTACTTC
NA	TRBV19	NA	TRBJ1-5	CASSSVWDTSNQPQHF	TGTGCCAGTAGTTCAGTATGGGACACGAGCAATCAGCCCCAGCATTTT
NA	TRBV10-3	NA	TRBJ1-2	CAISERQDYGYTF	TGTGCCATCAGTGAAAGGCAGGACTATGGCTACACCTTC
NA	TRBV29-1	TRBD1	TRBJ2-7	CSIRDSPYEQYF	TGCAGCATCCGGGACAGCCCCTACGAGCAGTACTTC
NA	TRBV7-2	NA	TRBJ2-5	CASSRDSVRETQYF	TGTGCCAGCAGCCGTGACAGTGTCCGGGAGACCCAGTACTTC
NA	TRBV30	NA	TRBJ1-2	CAWSVQGRRGYTF	TGTGCCTGGAGTGTACAGGGACGGCGGGGCTACACCTTC
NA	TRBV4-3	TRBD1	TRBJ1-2	CASSPGTDVYGYTF	TGCGCCAGCAGTCCCGGGACAGATGTCTATGGCTACACCTTC
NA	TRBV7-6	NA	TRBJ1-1	CASSLGTEAFF	TGTGCCAGCAGCTTAGGGACTGAAGCTTTCTTT
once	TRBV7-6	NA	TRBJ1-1	CASSPSGQSEAFF	TGTGCCAGCAGCCCTAGTGGCCAGTCTGAAGCTTTCTTT